The 9 T cell receptor beta chains presented below share a single source sample, sequenced in a study of blood T cell repertoires in COVID-19. Method: immunoSEQ multiplex PCR; TCRdb's copy keeps in-frame clones and lacks some. The sample lists about 130,000 clones; about 80% were seen once. Sequencing input: peripheral blood. The receptors stem from a woman of 80 years or more with acute or convalescent COVID-19.

This rearrangement joins TRBV19 to TRBJ1-4; 9 nucleotides match TRBD1. V was pared by 7 bases and J by 5 bases, with 5 bases of the junction left unmatched. CDR1 and CDR2 from the germline V gene are LNHDA and SQIVND (reference sequence). This CDR3 has 14 amino acids. The CDR3 bases are TGTGCCAGTAATCTTGACAGGGGGAATGAAAAACTGTTTTTT. Encoded protein: CASNLDRGNEKLFF.

The chain links TRBV6-6 to TRBJ2-7; D may be TRBD1 (6 bases). The germline gives CDR1 MNHNY, CDR2 SVGAGI (reference sequence). V was clipped by 6 bases and J by 3 bases, with 15 bases between them. The CDR3 has 14 amino acids. The CDR3 sequence: CASSSGQLIYEQYF. CDR3 nucleotides: TGTGCCAGCAGCTCTGGACAGTTAATCTACGAGCAGTACTTC.

The CDR3: CASNPPGTATQYF. The CDR3 nucleotides read TGTGCCAGCAATCCCCCGGGAACGGCTACGCAGTATTTT. The chain carries TRBV6-5 and TRBJ2-3; tentatively, D is TRBD2 (5 bases). The germline gives CDR1 MNHEY, CDR2 SVGAGI. The V gene lost 7 bases and the J gene lost 8 bases, with 16 bases spanning the gap. This CDR3 has 13 amino acids.

This clone was counted only a few times. The chain uses TRBV19 and TRBJ2-6; D remains unclear. CDR1 is LNHDA and CDR2 is SQIVND in the germline V gene (reference sequence). The CDR3 contains 16 residues. V lost 8 bases and J lost 2, with 16 bases in between. The CDR3 region is CASDRGISTGANVLTF. CDR3 bases: TGTGCCAGTGACCGAGGTATATCGACTGGGGCCAACGTCCTGACTTTC.

V and J are TRBV7-9 and TRBJ2-1; TRBD1 aligns across 7 bases. The CDR3 extends over 17 amino acids. CDR1 and CDR2 (germline): SEHNR, FQNEAQ (reference sequence). J was trimmed by 0 bases and V by 5 bases; bases with no gene match: 10. CDR3 loop: CASSHTRTGYSYNEQFF. In DNA form, the CDR3 reads TGTGCCAGCAGCCACACCCGGACAGGCTACTCCTACAATGAGCAGTTCTTC.

This chain links TRBV13 with TRBJ2-3; TRBD2 matches at 10 bases. The ends lost 9 bases at V and 4 bases at J; junction bases unmatched: 13. The CDR3 totals 16 residues. Germline CDR1 is PRHDT and CDR2 is FYEKMQ (reference sequence). For the CDR3, the DNA is TGTGCCAGTACCGAGCGGGGGGGCCTTCCAGCAGATACGCAGTATTTT. Translation: CASTERGGLPADTQYF.

This chain links TRBV27 with TRBJ1-2; D unresolved. The CDR3 covers 12 residues. Germline V lookup: CDR1 MNHEY, CDR2 SMNVEV (reference sequence). Between the trimmed V and J ends, which lost 6 bases and 4 bases, there was a span of 9 bases. The CDR3 spells CASSRPGYGYTF. In nucleotides, the CDR3 is TGTGCCAGCAGCCGCCCCGGCTATGGCTACACCTTC.

V gene TRBV7-3 combines with J gene TRBJ2-3; TRBD1 matches at 11 bases. This CDR3 is built from 20 residues. In germline, CDR1 is SGHTA, CDR2 FQGTGA. Trimming took 0 bases from V and 3 from J; bases not matched to a gene: 14. Here the CDR3 reads CASSLTFPDRGQGETDTQYF. The CDR3 DNA reads as TGTGCCAGCAGCTTAACGTTCCCGGACAGGGGGCAAGGAGAGACAGATACGCAGTATTTT.

This clone has a handful of counts. The V call is TRBV6-6, the J call TRBJ2-7, with TRBD1 matching 11 bases. V lost 8 bases and J lost 4; bases outside the gene matches: 1. The CDR3 is 12 residues long. Looked up from germline, CDR1 is MNHNY and CDR2 is SVGAGI (reference sequence). The chain's CDR3 is CASGDRGYEQYF. CDR3 DNA: TGTGCCAGCGGGGACAGGGGGTACGAGCAGTACTTC.